What follows are 2 T cell receptor beta chains derived from one specimen sequenced in a study of technical replicates of blood from several donors (dated by TCRdb to about 2017). Receptor libraries were prepared by the immunoSEQ multiplex PCR assay. In TCRdb, the immuneACCESS table is reduced to in-frame sequences with V and J assigned. These tables do not hold every clone; where another copy was compared, an unresolved V gene accounts for under half, and the others remain unexplained. Present in this sample are about 54,000 clones, 90% to 95% of which were seen just once. 0.2% to 0.25% of the sample goes to the ten largest clones. Sequencing was done on a sample of T cells isolated from PBMCs. The receptor source for this set is a human donor in good health.

The gene calls are TRBV14 and TRBJ1-2, with 8 bases lining up with TRBD1. Germline CDR1 SGHDN, CDR2 FVKESK. V dropped 1 base and J dropped 5; count of bases not matched to a gene: 3. The CDR3 spans 14 residues. For the CDR3, the DNA is TGTGCCAGCAGCCAAGGGACAGGGTGGTATGGCTACACCTTC. Translating gives CASSQGTGWYGYTF. Supplemented by reference TRBV14 and TRBJ1-2, the full variable domain reads EAGVTQFPSHSVIEKGQTVTLRCDPISGHDNLYWYRRVMGKEIKFLLHFVKESKQDESGMPNNRFLAERTGGTYSTLKVQPAELEDSGVYFCASSQGTGWYGYTFGSGTRLTVV.

The CDR3 loop reads CSVQTVGNTEAFF. The CDR3 DNA reads TGCAGCGTCCAGACAGTAGGGAACACTGAAGCTTTCTTT. The chain joins TRBV29-1 to TRBJ1-1; the D gene is possibly TRBD1 (5 bases). V was pared by 6 bases and J by 1 base, with 12 bases between. Germline assignment: CDR1 SQVTM and CDR2 ANQGSEA. The CDR3 length is 13 residues.